The rows below give T cell receptor beta chains drawn from one sample of a study of CD8 T cells in Susac syndrome. TCRdb ran MiXCR on the immunoSEQ multiplex PCR reads and lists one entry per CDR3 protein. The data contain 84,000 or so distinct CDR3 sequences, more than 85% of them singletons. Specimen: CD8+ T cells from PBMCs. These receptor sequences come from a human donor with Susac syndrome. CDR3s include the opening cysteine and the closing phenylalanine or tryptophan. Each record gives: V gene, J gene, D gene, clone size, CDR3 protein, CDR3 DNA. A D gene is named only where the DNA matches it firmly. Clone size is shown for a subset of rows, as once, few, many or a class of expanded clone.

v_call: TRBV20-1; j_call: TRBJ2-3; d_call: TRBD2; clone_size: once; cdr3_aa: CSGTSGSLTDTQYF; cdr3_nt: TGCAGTGGGACTAGCGGGAGTTTGACAGATACGCAGTATTTT
v_call: TRBV12-3/TRBV12-4; j_call: TRBJ1-2; d_call: TRBD1; clone_size: once; cdr3_aa: CASSLSGGLNWYGYTF; cdr3_nt: TGTGCCAGCAGTTTATCAGGGGGCTTGAACTGGTATGGCTACACCTTC
v_call: TRBV5-4; j_call: TRBJ2-7; d_call: -; clone_size: once; cdr3_aa: CASSLETFEQYF; cdr3_nt: TGTGCCAGCAGCTTGGAAACATTCGAGCAGTACTTC
v_call: TRBV24-1; j_call: TRBJ2-1; d_call: -; clone_size: -; cdr3_aa: CATSALRGGERFF; cdr3_nt: TGTGCCACCAGTGCCCTCCGGGGCGGTGAGCGGTTCTTC
v_call: TRBV15; j_call: TRBJ2-7; d_call: TRBD2; clone_size: -; cdr3_aa: CATSRGPGQTSGNSYEQYF; cdr3_nt: TGTGCCACCAGCAGAGGACCGGGACAGACTAGCGGGAACTCCTACGAGCAGTACTTC
v_call: TRBV7-2; j_call: TRBJ2-1; d_call: TRBD2; clone_size: once; cdr3_aa: CASSFTGGQNEQFF; cdr3_nt: TGTGCCAGCAGCTTTACGGGAGGGCAGAATGAGCAGTTCTTC
v_call: TRBV20-1; j_call: TRBJ2-4; d_call: -; clone_size: -; cdr3_aa: CSARDLTFIGEMAKNIQYF; cdr3_nt: TGCAGTGCTAGAGATCTTACTTTTATCGGGGAGATGGCCAAAAACATTCAGTACTTC
v_call: TRBV7-9; j_call: TRBJ2-7; d_call: TRBD2; clone_size: -; cdr3_aa: CASSLGTSGSYEQYF; cdr3_nt: TGTGCCAGCAGCCTCGGGACTAGCGGGAGCTACGAGCAGTACTTC
v_call: TRBV7-8; j_call: TRBJ1-1; d_call: TRBD1; clone_size: -; cdr3_aa: CASSSTGQGIVEAFF; cdr3_nt: TGTGCCAGCAGCTCTACGGGACAGGGGATCGTTGAAGCTTTCTTT
v_call: TRBV30; j_call: TRBJ1-2; d_call: -; clone_size: -; cdr3_aa: CAWRLGYGYTF; cdr3_nt: TGTGCCTGGAGGTTGGGATATGGCTACACCTTC
v_call: TRBV30; j_call: TRBJ2-3; d_call: -; clone_size: -; cdr3_aa: CAWSWSSYTDTQYF; cdr3_nt: TGTGCCTGGAGTTGGTCCTCTTACACAGATACGCAGTATTTT
v_call: TRBV6-1; j_call: TRBJ1-2; d_call: -; clone_size: -; cdr3_aa: CASSEDRRVANYGYTF; cdr3_nt: TGTGCCAGCAGTGAAGATCGCAGGGTGGCTAACTATGGCTACACCTTC
v_call: TRBV30; j_call: TRBJ2-5; d_call: -; clone_size: -; cdr3_aa: CAWSPPGEETQYF; cdr3_nt: TGTGCCTGGAGTCCCCCGGGAGAAGAGACCCAGTACTTC
v_call: TRBV19; j_call: TRBJ2-1; d_call: -; clone_size: -; cdr3_aa: CATGGTVTEQFF; cdr3_nt: TGTGCCACCGGGGGGACAGTCACTGAGCAGTTCTTC
v_call: TRBV20-1; j_call: TRBJ2-3; d_call: -; clone_size: -; cdr3_aa: CSARDPLADTQYF; cdr3_nt: TGCAGTGCTAGAGATCCACTAGCAGATACGCAGTATTTT
v_call: TRBV12-3/TRBV12-4; j_call: TRBJ2-3; d_call: TRBD2; clone_size: -; cdr3_aa: CASTKIAGWSTDTQYF; cdr3_nt: TGTGCCAGCACCAAAATAGCGGGATGGAGCACAGATACGCAGTATTTT
v_call: TRBV12-3/TRBV12-4; j_call: TRBJ2-7; d_call: -; clone_size: -; cdr3_aa: CASSLLVGDEQYF; cdr3_nt: TGTGCCAGCAGTTTATTGGTGGGGGACGAGCAGTACTTC
v_call: TRBV10-3; j_call: TRBJ2-7; d_call: -; clone_size: -; cdr3_aa: CAISEGVSYEQYF; cdr3_nt: TGTGCCATCAGTGAAGGCGTCTCCTACGAGCAGTACTTC
v_call: TRBV15; j_call: TRBJ2-6; d_call: -; clone_size: -; cdr3_aa: CATSSRPNSGANVLTF; cdr3_nt: TGTGCCACCAGCAGTAGACCGAATTCTGGGGCCAACGTCCTGACTTTC
v_call: TRBV20-1; j_call: TRBJ2-7; d_call: -; clone_size: -; cdr3_aa: CSARVRDYEQYF; cdr3_nt: TGCAGTGCTAGAGTTCGAGACTACGAGCAGTACTTC
v_call: TRBV20-1; j_call: TRBJ1-5; d_call: -; clone_size: -; cdr3_aa: CSATRDTQGNQPQHF; cdr3_nt: TGCAGTGCCACCCGGGACACCCAAGGCAATCAGCCCCAGCATTTT
v_call: TRBV12-3/TRBV12-4; j_call: TRBJ2-7; d_call: TRBD1; clone_size: -; cdr3_aa: CASKPGQSYEQYF; cdr3_nt: TGTGCCAGCAAACCGGGACAGAGCTACGAGCAGTACTTC
v_call: TRBV6-1; j_call: TRBJ2-7; d_call: -; clone_size: -; cdr3_aa: CASRMGGTYEQYF; cdr3_nt: TGTGCCAGCAGAATGGGGGGCACCTACGAGCAGTACTTC
v_call: TRBV5-4; j_call: TRBJ2-7; d_call: -; clone_size: -; cdr3_aa: CASSEDRQEQYF; cdr3_nt: TGTGCCAGCAGCGAGGATAGGCAAGAGCAGTACTTC
v_call: TRBV19; j_call: TRBJ2-3; d_call: TRBD2; clone_size: -; cdr3_aa: CASSIRLAGADTQYF; cdr3_nt: TGTGCCAGTAGTATTCGCCTAGCGGGTGCTGATACGCAGTATTTT
v_call: TRBV2; j_call: TRBJ2-6; d_call: -; clone_size: -; cdr3_aa: CASRGPSGANVLTF; cdr3_nt: TGTGCCAGCAGGGGACCCTCTGGGGCCAACGTCCTGACTTTC
v_call: TRBV7-6; j_call: TRBJ2-1; d_call: -; clone_size: once; cdr3_aa: CATKRQEYEQFF; cdr3_nt: TGTGCCACGAAACGACAGGAATATGAGCAGTTCTTC
v_call: TRBV28; j_call: TRBJ2-1; d_call: TRBD2; clone_size: -; cdr3_aa: CASSFASGFLWQFF; cdr3_nt: TGTGCCAGCAGTTTTGCTAGCGGGTTCTTATGGCAGTTCTTC
v_call: TRBV29-1; j_call: TRBJ2-5; d_call: TRBD1; clone_size: -; cdr3_aa: CSVDFGQGKETQYF; cdr3_nt: TGCAGCGTTGATTTTGGACAGGGGAAAGAGACCCAGTACTTC
v_call: TRBV11-1; j_call: TRBJ2-3; d_call: -; clone_size: -; cdr3_aa: CASSLEGRTQYF; cdr3_nt: TGTGCCAGCAGCTTAGAGGGGAGGACGCAGTATTTT
v_call: TRBV7-2; j_call: TRBJ2-1; d_call: TRBD1; clone_size: -; cdr3_aa: CASSLTGVNEQFF; cdr3_nt: TGTGCCAGCAGCTTGACAGGGGTCAATGAGCAGTTCTTC
v_call: TRBV29-1; j_call: TRBJ2-1; d_call: TRBD2; clone_size: once; cdr3_aa: CSSPGLAGHNEQFF; cdr3_nt: TGCAGCTCCCCGGGACTAGCGGGACACAATGAGCAGTTCTTC
v_call: TRBV9; j_call: TRBJ1-1; d_call: -; clone_size: -; cdr3_aa: CASSDRDPEAFF; cdr3_nt: TGTGCCAGCAGCGACAGGGATCCTGAAGCTTTCTTT
v_call: TRBV27; j_call: TRBJ2-4; d_call: TRBD2; clone_size: -; cdr3_aa: CASSTGTSGSIQYF; cdr3_nt: TGTGCCAGCAGCACTGGGACTAGCGGGAGCATTCAGTACTTC
v_call: TRBV20-1; j_call: TRBJ1-1; d_call: -; clone_size: once; cdr3_aa: CSARDRQRSTEAFF; cdr3_nt: TGCAGTGCTAGAGACCGACAGCGGAGCACTGAAGCTTTCTTT
v_call: TRBV6-5; j_call: TRBJ2-1; d_call: -; clone_size: -; cdr3_aa: CASSYSINNEQFF; cdr3_nt: TGTGCCAGCAGTTACTCGATAAACAATGAGCAGTTCTTC
v_call: TRBV3-1; j_call: TRBJ2-5; d_call: TRBD2; clone_size: -; cdr3_aa: CASGWESGRAEETQYF; cdr3_nt: TGTGCCAGCGGGTGGGAGAGCGGGAGGGCCGAGGAGACCCAGTACTTC
v_call: TRBV7-6; j_call: TRBJ1-1; d_call: -; clone_size: -; cdr3_aa: CASSPPGSTEAFF; cdr3_nt: TGTGCCAGCAGCCCCCCGGGTTCCACTGAAGCTTTCTTT
v_call: TRBV9; j_call: TRBJ2-1; d_call: TRBD1; clone_size: -; cdr3_aa: CASSPGDSRREQFF; cdr3_nt: TGTGCCAGCAGCCCAGGGGACAGCCGCCGAGAGCAGTTCTTC
v_call: TRBV29-1; j_call: TRBJ2-1; d_call: -; clone_size: -; cdr3_aa: CSVRQGSYNEQFF; cdr3_nt: TGCAGCGTCCGCCAGGGCTCCTACAATGAGCAGTTCTTC
v_call: TRBV29-1; j_call: TRBJ2-7; d_call: -; clone_size: -; cdr3_aa: CSVGGLTSEQYF; cdr3_nt: TGCAGCGTTGGGGGTTTAACAAGCGAGCAGTACTTC
v_call: TRBV20-1; j_call: TRBJ2-1; d_call: TRBD1; clone_size: -; cdr3_aa: CSARGYDRGQEQFF; cdr3_nt: TGCAGTGCTAGAGGCTATGACAGGGGCCAAGAGCAGTTCTTC
v_call: TRBV7-6; j_call: TRBJ1-1; d_call: -; clone_size: -; cdr3_aa: CASSVGLANTEAFF; cdr3_nt: TGTGCCAGCAGCGTGGGACTCGCGAACACTGAAGCTTTCTTT
v_call: TRBV5-1; j_call: TRBJ2-7; d_call: -; clone_size: -; cdr3_aa: CASSLPEGGTYEQYF; cdr3_nt: TGCGCCAGCAGCTTGCCGGAGGGCGGCACCTACGAGCAGTACTTC
v_call: TRBV21-1; j_call: TRBJ2-7; d_call: -; clone_size: -; cdr3_aa: CASSIHRGRVGYEQYF; cdr3_nt: TGTGCCAGCAGCATCCACAGGGGGCGCGTGGGTTACGAGCAGTACTTC
v_call: TRBV6-5; j_call: TRBJ2-5; d_call: -; clone_size: -; cdr3_aa: CASSYAGQQETQYF; cdr3_nt: TGTGCCAGCAGTTACGCAGGTCAGCAAGAGACCCAGTACTTC
v_call: TRBV7-9; j_call: TRBJ2-7; d_call: -; clone_size: -; cdr3_aa: CASSLPGADEQYF; cdr3_nt: TGTGCCAGCAGCCTACCCGGAGCGGACGAGCAGTACTTC
v_call: TRBV4-3; j_call: TRBJ2-3; d_call: -; clone_size: -; cdr3_aa: CASSQDDSAGDTQYF; cdr3_nt: TGCGCCAGCAGCCAAGATGACTCGGCGGGAGATACGCAGTATTTT
v_call: TRBV11-2; j_call: TRBJ2-7; d_call: -; clone_size: -; cdr3_aa: CASSLEVSEQYF; cdr3_nt: TGTGCCAGCAGCTTAGAAGTTTCCGAGCAGTACTTC
v_call: TRBV19; j_call: TRBJ2-4; d_call: TRBD1; clone_size: -; cdr3_aa: CATGQGLNIQYF; cdr3_nt: TGTGCCACGGGACAGGGTCTAAACATTCAGTACTTC
v_call: TRBV20-1; j_call: TRBJ1-2; d_call: -; clone_size: -; cdr3_aa: CSATGSFDGWSGYTF; cdr3_nt: TGCAGTGCTACAGGCAGCTTCGATGGGTGGAGTGGCTACACCTTC
v_call: TRBV12-3/TRBV12-4; j_call: TRBJ2-1; d_call: -; clone_size: few; cdr3_aa: CASSPDNEQFF; cdr3_nt: TGTGCCAGCAGTCCAGACAATGAGCAGTTCTTC
v_call: TRBV28; j_call: TRBJ1-2; d_call: TRBD1; clone_size: -; cdr3_aa: CASTETGNNYGYTF; cdr3_nt: TGTGCCAGCACCGAGACAGGGAATAACTATGGCTACACCTTC
v_call: TRBV3-1; j_call: TRBJ1-5; d_call: -; clone_size: -; cdr3_aa: CASSRVSGVGEPQHF; cdr3_nt: TGTGCCAGCAGCCGTGTCTCAGGGGTTGGGGAGCCCCAGCATTTT
v_call: TRBV4-1; j_call: TRBJ2-4; d_call: -; clone_size: -; cdr3_aa: CASSPLGGSNIQYF; cdr3_nt: TGCGCCAGCAGCCCTCTAGGGGGATCGAACATTCAGTACTTC